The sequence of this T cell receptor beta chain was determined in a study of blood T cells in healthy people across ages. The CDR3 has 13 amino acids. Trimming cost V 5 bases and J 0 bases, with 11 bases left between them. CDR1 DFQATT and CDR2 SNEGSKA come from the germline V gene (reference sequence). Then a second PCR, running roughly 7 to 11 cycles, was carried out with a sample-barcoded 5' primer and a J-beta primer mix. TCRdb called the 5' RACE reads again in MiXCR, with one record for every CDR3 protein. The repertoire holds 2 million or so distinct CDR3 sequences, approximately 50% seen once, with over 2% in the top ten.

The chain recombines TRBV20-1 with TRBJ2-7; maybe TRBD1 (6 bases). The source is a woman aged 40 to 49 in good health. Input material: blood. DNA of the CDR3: TGCAGTGCTCCCGACAGGACCTCCTACGAGCAGTACTTC. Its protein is CSAPDRTSYEQYF.